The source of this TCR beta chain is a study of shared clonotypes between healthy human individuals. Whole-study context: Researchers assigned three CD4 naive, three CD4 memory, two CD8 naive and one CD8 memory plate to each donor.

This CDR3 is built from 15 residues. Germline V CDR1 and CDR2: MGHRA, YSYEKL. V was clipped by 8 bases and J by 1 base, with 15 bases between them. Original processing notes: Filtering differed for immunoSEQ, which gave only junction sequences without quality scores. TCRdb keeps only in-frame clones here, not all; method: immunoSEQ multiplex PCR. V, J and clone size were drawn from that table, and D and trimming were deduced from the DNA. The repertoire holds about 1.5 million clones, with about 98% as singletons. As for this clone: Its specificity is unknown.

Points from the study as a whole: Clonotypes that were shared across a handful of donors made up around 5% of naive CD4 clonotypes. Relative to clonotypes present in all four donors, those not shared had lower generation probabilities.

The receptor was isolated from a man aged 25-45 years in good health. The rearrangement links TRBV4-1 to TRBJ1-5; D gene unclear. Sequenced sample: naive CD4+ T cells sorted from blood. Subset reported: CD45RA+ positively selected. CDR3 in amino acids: CASSNGPHSNQPQHF. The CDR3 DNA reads TGCGCCAGCTCCAATGGGCCCCACAGCAATCAGCCCCAGCATTTT.